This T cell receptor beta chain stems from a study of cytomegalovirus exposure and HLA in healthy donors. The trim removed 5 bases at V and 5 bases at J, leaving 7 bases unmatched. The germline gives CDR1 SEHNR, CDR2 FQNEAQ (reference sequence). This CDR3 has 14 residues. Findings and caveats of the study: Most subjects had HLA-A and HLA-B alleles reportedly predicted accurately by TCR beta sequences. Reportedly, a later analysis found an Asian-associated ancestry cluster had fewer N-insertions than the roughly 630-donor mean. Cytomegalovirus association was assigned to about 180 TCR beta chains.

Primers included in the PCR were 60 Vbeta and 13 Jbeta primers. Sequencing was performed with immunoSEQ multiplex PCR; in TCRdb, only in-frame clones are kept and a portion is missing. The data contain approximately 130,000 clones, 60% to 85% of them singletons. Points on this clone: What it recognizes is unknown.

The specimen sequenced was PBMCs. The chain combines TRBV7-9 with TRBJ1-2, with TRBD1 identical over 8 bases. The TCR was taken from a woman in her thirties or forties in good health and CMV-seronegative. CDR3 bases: TGTGCCAGCAGCCTAGGGACAGGAGGGTATGGCTACACCTTC. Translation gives CASSLGTGGYGYTF.